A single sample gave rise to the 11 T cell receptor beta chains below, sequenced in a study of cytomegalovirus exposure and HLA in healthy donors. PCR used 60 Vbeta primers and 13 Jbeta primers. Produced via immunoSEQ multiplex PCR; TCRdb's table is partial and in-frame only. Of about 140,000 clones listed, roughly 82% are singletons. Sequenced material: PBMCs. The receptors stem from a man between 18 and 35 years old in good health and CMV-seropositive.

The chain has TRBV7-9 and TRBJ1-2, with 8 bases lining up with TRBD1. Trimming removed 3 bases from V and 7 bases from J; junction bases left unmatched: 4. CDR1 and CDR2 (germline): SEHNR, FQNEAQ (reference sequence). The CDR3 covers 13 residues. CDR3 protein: CASSLDRAGGYTF. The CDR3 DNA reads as TGTGCCAGCAGCTTGGACAGGGCCGGTGGCTACACCTTC.

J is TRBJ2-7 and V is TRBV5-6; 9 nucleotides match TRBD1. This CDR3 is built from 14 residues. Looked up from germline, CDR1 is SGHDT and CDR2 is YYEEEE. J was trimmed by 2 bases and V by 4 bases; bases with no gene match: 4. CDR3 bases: TGTGCCAGCAGCGTGGACAGGGGCCCCTACGAGCAGTACTTC. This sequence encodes CASSVDRGPYEQYF.

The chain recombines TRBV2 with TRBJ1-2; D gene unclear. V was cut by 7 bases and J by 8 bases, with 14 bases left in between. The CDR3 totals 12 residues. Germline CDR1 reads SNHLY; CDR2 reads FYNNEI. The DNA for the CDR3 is TGTGCCAGCAACAACCCACCAGGAGGCTACACCTTC. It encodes CASNNPPGGYTF.

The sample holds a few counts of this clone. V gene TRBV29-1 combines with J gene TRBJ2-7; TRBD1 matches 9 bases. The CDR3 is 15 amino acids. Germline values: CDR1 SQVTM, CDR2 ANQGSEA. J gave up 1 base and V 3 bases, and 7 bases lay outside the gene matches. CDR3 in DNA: TGCAGCGTTGATTTGAGTGGACAGGGGTCCTACGAGCAGTACTTC. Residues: CSVDLSGQGSYEQYF.

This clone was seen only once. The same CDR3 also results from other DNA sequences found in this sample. In nucleotides, the CDR3 is TGCGCCAGCAGCTTGGGAGCGAACTACGAGCAGTACTTC. It codes for CASSLGANYEQYF. This chain uses TRBV5-1 with TRBJ2-7; D remains ambiguous. V was pared by 0 bases and J by 3 bases, with 7 bases between. CDR3 length: 13 amino acids. The germline gives CDR1 SGHRS, CDR2 YFSETQ.

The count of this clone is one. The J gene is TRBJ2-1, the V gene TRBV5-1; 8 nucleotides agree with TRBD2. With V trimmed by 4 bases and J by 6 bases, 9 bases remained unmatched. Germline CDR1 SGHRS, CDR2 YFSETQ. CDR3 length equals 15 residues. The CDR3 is CASSPGLAPINEQFF. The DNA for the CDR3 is TGCGCCAGCAGCCCCGGACTAGCTCCGATCAATGAGCAGTTCTTC.

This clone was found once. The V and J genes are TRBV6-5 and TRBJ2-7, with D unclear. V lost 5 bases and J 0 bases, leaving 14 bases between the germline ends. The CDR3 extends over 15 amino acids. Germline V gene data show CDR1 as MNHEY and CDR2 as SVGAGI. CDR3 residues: CASSPLGTSSYEQYF. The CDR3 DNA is TGTGCCAGCAGTCCCCTAGGAACGAGCTCCTACGAGCAGTACTTC.

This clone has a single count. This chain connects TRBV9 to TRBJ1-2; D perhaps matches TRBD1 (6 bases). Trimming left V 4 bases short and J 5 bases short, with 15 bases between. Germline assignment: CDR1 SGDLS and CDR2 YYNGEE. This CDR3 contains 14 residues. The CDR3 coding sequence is TGTGCCAGCAGCACACAGGGTATGTCGTATGGCTACACCTTC. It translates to CASSTQGMSYGYTF.

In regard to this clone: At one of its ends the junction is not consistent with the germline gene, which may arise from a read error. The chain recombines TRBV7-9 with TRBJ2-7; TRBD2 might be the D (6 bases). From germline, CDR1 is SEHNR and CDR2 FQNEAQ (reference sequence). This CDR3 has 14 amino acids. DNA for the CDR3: TGTTCCAGCAGCCCTCAGGGCGGGGCCTACGAGCAGTACTTC. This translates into CSSSPQGGAYEQYF.

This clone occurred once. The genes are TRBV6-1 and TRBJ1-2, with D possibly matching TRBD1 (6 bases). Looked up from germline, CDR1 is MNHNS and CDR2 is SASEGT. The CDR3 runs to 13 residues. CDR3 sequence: CAIGGGLNYGYTF. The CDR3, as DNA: TGTGCGATCGGGGGGGGGCTTAACTATGGCTACACCTTC.

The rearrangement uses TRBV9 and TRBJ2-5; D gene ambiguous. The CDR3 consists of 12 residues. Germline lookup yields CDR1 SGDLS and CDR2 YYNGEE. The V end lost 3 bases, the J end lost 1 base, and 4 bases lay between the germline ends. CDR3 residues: CASSGSQETQYF. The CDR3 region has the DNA TGTGCCAGCAGCGGGAGCCAAGAGACCCAGTACTTC.